These 22 T cell receptor beta chains came from one sample sequenced in a study of blood T cell repertoires in COVID-19. Using immunoSEQ multiplex PCR, the repertoire was profiled, and TCRdb retains in-frame clones only, with some absent. The sample has 300,000 to 350,000 clones; 80% to 90% are singletons. The sample comprised PBMCs or T cells enriched from blood (not recorded which). These TCRs come from a man aged 30 to 39 who had recovered from COVID-19.

This chain links TRBV5-8 with TRBJ2-7; D perhaps matches TRBD1 (5 bases). The germline gives CDR1 SGHTS, CDR2 YDEGEE. Trimming pared 2 bases from V and 6 bases from J, leaving 18 bases between. CDR3 length equals 15 residues. This CDR3 reads CASSLLQGPSLEQYF. The CDR3 DNA sequence: TGTGCCAGCAGCTTACTTCAGGGTCCCTCCCTCGAGCAGTACTTC.

This chain links TRBV13 with TRBJ2-7; D call uncertain. With 5 bases removed from V and 0 bases from J, the gap between germline ends came to 11 bases. This CDR3 is 14 amino acids long. Germline V gene sequence: CDR1 PRHDT, CDR2 FYEKMQ (reference sequence). Here the CDR3 reads CASSLRLDSYEQYF. The CDR3 DNA sequence: TGTGCCAGCAGCCTTCGACTGGACTCCTACGAGCAGTACTTC.

As DNA, the CDR3 is TGTGCCAGCAGCGGGGCTTCGACAGGGGCCCCCAACGAGCAGTACTTC. It translates to CASSGASTGAPNEQYF. The rearrangement joins TRBV4-2 to TRBJ2-7, with 8 bases aligning to TRBD1. CDR3 length: 16 residues. Germline values: CDR1 LGHNA, CDR2 YNFKEQ. The ends lost 5 bases at V and 5 bases at J; junction bases unmatched: 14.

The rearrangement joins TRBV29-1 to TRBJ2-7; D is possibly TRBD1 (5 bases). Germline V gives CDR1 SQVTM, CDR2 ANQGSEA. The V end was cut by 0 bases, the J end by 2 bases, with 5 bases between. The CDR3 extends over 12 amino acids. Here the CDR3 DNA reads TGCAGCGTTGAAGACAGGGCCTACGAGCAGTACTTC. Residues: CSVEDRAYEQYF.

The V gene is TRBV10-3, the J gene TRBJ1-1, with D possibly matching TRBD1 (6 bases). The CDR3 covers 15 residues. V was clipped by 0 bases and J by 6 bases, with 14 bases between them. Germline lookup yields CDR1 ENHRY and CDR2 SYGVKD. CDR3 sequence (DNA): TGTGCCATCAGTGAGTCAACAGGGTTGAGGGCTGAAGCTTTCTTT. It codes for CAISESTGLRAEAFF.

The gene calls are TRBV9 and TRBJ1-1; 8 positions agree with TRBD1. The junction had 8 bases not matched to a gene; V was cut back by 3 bases and J by 1 base. The CDR3 consists of 16 residues. Germline V gene sequence: CDR1 SGDLS, CDR2 YYNGEE. The CDR3 DNA reads as TGTGCCAGCAGCGCACCAGGACAGGGAAAGAACACTGAAGCTTTCTTT. Its protein is CASSAPGQGKNTEAFF.

The chain recombines TRBV7-9 with TRBJ1-2; 9 nucleotides agree with TRBD1. The germline V gene has CDR1 SEHNR and CDR2 FQNEAQ (reference sequence). V lost 5 bases, J lost 5 bases, and 6 bases stayed unmatched. The CDR3 runs 14 residues. In DNA form, the CDR3 reads TGTGCCAGCAGCCCCGTGGACAGGGGATATGGCTACACCTTC. It codes for CASSPVDRGYGYTF.

The CDR3 bases are TGTGCCAGCAGTTTATTGGGTAGCGGGGGGATATCCTACAATGAGCAGTTCTTC. This translates into CASSLLGSGGISYNEQFF. V and J are TRBV27 and TRBJ2-1, with 10 bases aligning to TRBD2. With 1 base clipped from V and 1 base from J, the junction kept 7 bases outside the gene matches. CDR3 length: 18 residues. Per the germline V gene, CDR1 is MNHEY and CDR2 is SMNVEV (reference sequence).

The chain links TRBV25-1 to TRBJ1-1, with D maybe TRBD1 (5 bases). Trimming shortened V by 3 bases and J by 1 base, and 9 bases separated the two germline ends. Germline CDR1 is MGHDK and CDR2 is SYGVNS. This CDR3 has 14 residues. CDR3 sequence (DNA): TGTGCCAGCAGTGAGTCGACAGCGAACACTGAAGCTTTCTTT. Translated: CASSESTANTEAFF.

The genes are TRBV9 and TRBJ1-6; the D gene is possibly TRBD1 (6 bases). CDR3 length equals 15 residues. Germline CDR1 and CDR2: SGDLS and YYNGEE. Trimming took off 2 bases at V and 7 bases at J, with 13 bases between the two ends. For the CDR3, the DNA is TGTGCCAGCAGCGTTCGGGACAAAGCGAATTCACCCCTCCACTTT. It specifies CASSVRDKANSPLHF.

The chain joins TRBV6-5 to TRBJ1-2, with 7 bases aligning to TRBD1. The V gene end was trimmed by 6 bases and the J gene end by 0 bases; junction bases not matched to a gene: 4. The CDR3 sequence is 14 residues long. Looked up from germline, CDR1 is MNHEY and CDR2 is SVGAGI. The CDR3 coding sequence is TGTGCCAGCAGGGGGGACAGAGCTAACTATGGCTACACCTTC. Protein: CASRGDRANYGYTF.

This clone turned up a few times. V gene TRBV19 combines with J gene TRBJ2-2; 12 bases are a match to TRBD1. Germline CDR1 and CDR2: LNHDA and SQIVND (reference sequence). The CDR3 length is 14 residues. The V and J ends lost 5 bases and 9 bases, in that order; junction bases with no gene match: 4. The CDR3: CASSSGTGGRELFF. DNA for the CDR3: TGTGCCAGTAGTTCCGGGACAGGGGGCCGGGAGCTGTTTTTT.

The chain has TRBV7-2 and TRBJ2-3; D is uncertain. Germline V lookup: CDR1 SGHTA, CDR2 FQGNSA. CDR3 length: 12 residues. Between the trimmed V and J ends, which lost 5 bases and 5 bases, there was a span of 8 bases. The CDR3 reads CASSKSQDTQYF. The CDR3 coding sequence is TGTGCCAGCAGCAAAAGCCAAGATACGCAGTATTTT. Supplemented by reference TRBV7-2 and TRBJ2-3, the full variable domain reads GAGVSQSPSNKVTEKGKDVELRCDPISGHTALYWYRQSLGQGLEFLIYFQGNSAPDKSGLPSDRFSAERTGGSVSTLTIQRTQQEDSAVYLCASSKSQDTQYFGPGTRLTVL.

The V call is TRBV6-5, the J call TRBJ1-1, with D unclear. Germline CDR1 and CDR2: MNHEY and SVGAGI. The V end was cut by 10 bases, the J end by 4 bases, with 16 bases between. The CDR3 sequence is 13 residues long. The CDR3 region has the DNA TGTGCCACAGAACTAGACACTCCCACTGAAGCTTTCTTT. Its translation is CATELDTPTEAFF.

The chain carries TRBV4-1 and TRBJ1-1; no firm D call. Between the trimmed V and J ends, which lost 0 bases and 11 bases, there was a span of 19 bases. The CDR3 length is 15 residues. The V gene's germline CDR1 is MGHRA and CDR2 YSYEKL. CDR3 coding DNA: TGCGCCAGCAGCCAAGATACGGGGTTAGAGGTAGGTGCTTTCTTT. It translates to CASSQDTGLEVGAFF.

This chain connects TRBV2 to TRBJ1-5, with D uncertain. Germline CDR1 and CDR2: SNHLY and FYNNEI. Trimming removed 7 bases from V and 7 bases from J, with 20 bases in between. The CDR3 is 15 residues long. The CDR3 bases are TGTGCCAGCACCTCAATCGGAGGGCCCGGGCAGCCCCAGCATTTT. Encoded protein: CASTSIGGPGQPQHF.

The table lists this clone with a few counts. Here the CDR3 DNA reads TGTGCCAGCAGCCACTTTGGGCGTGGCTACACCTTC. It specifies CASSHFGRGYTF. This chain uses TRBV3-1 (or the pseudogene TRBV3-2) with TRBJ1-2, with D unclear. Germline CDR1 and CDR2: LGHDT and YNNKEL (reference sequence). This CDR3 spans 12 amino acids. The V and J ends lost 3 bases and 7 bases respectively, with 9 bases between them.

The V and J genes are TRBV7-2 and TRBJ1-6; 8 nucleotides align to TRBD1. V dropped 5 bases and J dropped 7; count of bases not matched to a gene: 1. The CDR3 runs 13 residues. The germline V gene has CDR1 SGHTA and CDR2 FQGNSA. The DNA of the CDR3 is TGTGCCAGCAGCGACAGGGGCAATTCACCCCTCCACTTT. Translating it yields CASSDRGNSPLHF.

This rearrangement joins TRBV19 to TRBJ1-5, with D hard to call. V was pared by 5 bases and J by 2 bases, with 4 bases between. Germline values: CDR1 LNHDA, CDR2 SQIVND (reference sequence). This CDR3 comprises 12 residues. CDR3 in DNA: TGTGCCAGTAGTCAGGGCAATCAGCCCCAGCATTTT. Translation gives CASSQGNQPQHF. The full variable domain, completed using reference TRBV19 and TRBJ1-5, is DGGITQSPKYLFRKEGQNVTLSCEQNLNHDAMYWYRQDPGQGLRLIYYSQIVNDFQKGDIAEGYSVSREKKESFPLTVTSAQKNPTAFYLCASSQGNQPQHFGDGTRLSIL.

This chain joins TRBV10-2 and TRBJ1-1; D perhaps matches TRBD1 (5 bases). V was shortened by 2 bases and J by 4 bases, with 8 bases between the two germline ends. This CDR3 region has 13 residues. Per germline, CDR1 WSHSY and CDR2 SAAADI. CDR3 nucleotides: TGCGCCAGCAGTGAGCAGGGAAGCACTGAAGCTTTCTTT. Its protein product is CASSEQGSTEAFF.

This chain connects TRBV3-1 (or the pseudogene TRBV3-2) to TRBJ2-2; D is possibly TRBD1 (6 bases). The CDR3 is 16 residues long. V was pared by 4 bases and J by 2 bases, with 14 bases between. Germline CDR1 reads LGHDT; CDR2 reads YNNKEL (reference sequence). The CDR3 sequence is CASSPQTGYNTGELFF. CDR3 DNA sequence: TGTGCCAGCAGCCCACAAACAGGGTACAACACCGGGGAGCTGTTTTTT.

V is TRBV7-9 and J is TRBJ2-1; D is undetermined. The V gene's germline CDR1 is SEHNR and CDR2 FQNEAQ (reference sequence). V lost 5 bases to trimming and J lost 0 bases, with 17 bases between them. The CDR3 totals 17 residues. The CDR3 nucleotides are TGTGCCAGCAGCCGTATTGAAGGAGCCTACTCCTACAATGAGCAGTTCTTC. Translating it yields CASSRIEGAYSYNEQFF.